The present entry profiles one TCR beta chain with its context. Its antigen is unidentified. This sample is part of a study of OX40 agonist ivuxolimab in advanced cancers. About the study: Ivuxolimab, an agonistic anti-OX40 (CD134) antibody, was given to patients.

Sequencing used immunoSEQ multiplex PCR; TCRdb keeps in-frame clones, though not all of them. The profile shows under 25,000 clones, around 84% of them singletons. Study-level points and caveats: At 0.1 to 3.0 mg/kg, CD4+ and CD8+ blood T cells expanded clonally by week 6.

The specimen was CD4+ or CD8+ T cells sorted from blood, collected in a trial of the OX40 agonist ivuxolimab. This sequence originates from an adult with an advanced solid tumor such as melanoma, head and neck, liver or kidney cancer.

CDR3 residues: CAGAAGPMNTIYF. The DNA for the CDR3 is TGTGCCGGAGCGGCAGGACCCATGAACACCATATATTTT. V gene TRBV2 combines with J gene TRBJ1-3, with unresolved D. The germline V gene has CDR1 SNHLY and CDR2 FYNNEI. The CDR3 length is 13 residues. The ends were cut back, 11 bases at V and 7 bases at J, with 18 bases in the middle.